Detailed here is one T cell receptor beta chain. What it recognizes is unknown. The sample is drawn from a study of spatial heterogeneity in lung cancer. Turning to the study itself: More beta-chain than alpha-chain sequences were consistently detected.

Documented time point: sample taken at primary tumor resection. Sequencing of whole RNA from tumor, nontumor lung or frozen PBMC involved no sorting. The donors comprised approximately 72 untreated early-stage non-small cell lung cancer patients. Individually, TCR cDNA molecules were each labelled with a unique molecular identifier. From the 5' RACE reads, TCRdb called clonotypes with MiXCR, one entry per CDR3 protein. The sample yields over 75,000 distinct CDR3 sequences, approximately 20% seen once. Study-level findings and limits: The appearance of ubiquitous expanded tumor TCRs in blood was greater at resection than follow-up.

Germline values: CDR1 SGHTA, CDR2 FQGNSA. Trimming left V 5 bases short and J 5 bases short, with 9 bases between. This CDR3 has 13 residues. The chain recombines TRBV7-2 with TRBJ2-2, with D uncertain. The sequence derives from a male donor with early-stage non-small cell lung cancer. The material was PBMCs, obtained at surgery. The CDR3 nucleotides read TGTGCCAGCAGCCTCGACAAGACCGGGGAGCTGTTTTTT. As protein: CASSLDKTGELFF.